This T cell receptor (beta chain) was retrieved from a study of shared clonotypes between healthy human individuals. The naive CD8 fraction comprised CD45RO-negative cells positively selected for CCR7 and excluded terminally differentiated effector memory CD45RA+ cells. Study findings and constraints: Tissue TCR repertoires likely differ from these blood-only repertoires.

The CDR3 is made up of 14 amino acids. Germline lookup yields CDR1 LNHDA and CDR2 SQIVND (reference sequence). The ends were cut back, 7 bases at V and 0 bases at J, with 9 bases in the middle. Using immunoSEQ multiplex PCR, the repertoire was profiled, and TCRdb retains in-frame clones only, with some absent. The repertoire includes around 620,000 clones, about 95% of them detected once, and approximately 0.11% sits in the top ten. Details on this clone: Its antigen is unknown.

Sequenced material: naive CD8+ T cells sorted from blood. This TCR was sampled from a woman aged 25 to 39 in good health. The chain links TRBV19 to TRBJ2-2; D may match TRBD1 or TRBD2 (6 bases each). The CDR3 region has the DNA TGTGCCAGTATGGGGGGCCCGAACACCGGGGAGCTGTTTTTT. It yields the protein CASMGGPNTGELFF. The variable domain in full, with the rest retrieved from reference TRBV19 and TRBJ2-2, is DGGITQSPKYLFRKEGQNVTLSCEQNLNHDAMYWYRQDPGQGLRLIYYSQIVNDFQKGDIAEGYSVSREKKESFPLTVTSAQKNPTAFYLCASMGGPNTGELFFGEGSRLTVL.